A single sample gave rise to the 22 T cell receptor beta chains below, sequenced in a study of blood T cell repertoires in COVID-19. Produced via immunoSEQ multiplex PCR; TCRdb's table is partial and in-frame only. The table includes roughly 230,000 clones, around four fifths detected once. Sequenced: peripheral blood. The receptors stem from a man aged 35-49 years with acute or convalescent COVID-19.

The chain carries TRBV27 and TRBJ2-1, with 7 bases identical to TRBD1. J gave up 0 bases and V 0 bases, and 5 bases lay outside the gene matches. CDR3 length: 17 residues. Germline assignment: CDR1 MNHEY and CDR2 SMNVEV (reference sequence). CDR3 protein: CASSLSLYRGSYNEQFF. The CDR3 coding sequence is TGTGCCAGCAGTTTATCGCTTTACAGGGGCTCCTACAATGAGCAGTTCTTC.

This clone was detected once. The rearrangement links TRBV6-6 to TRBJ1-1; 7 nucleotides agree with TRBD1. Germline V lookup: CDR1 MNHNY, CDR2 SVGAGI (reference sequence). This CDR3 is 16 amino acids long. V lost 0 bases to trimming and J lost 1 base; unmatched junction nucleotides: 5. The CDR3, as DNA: TGTGCCAGCAGTTACTCGATCCCAGGGGGGAACACTGAAGCTTTCTTT. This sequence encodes CASSYSIPGGNTEAFF.

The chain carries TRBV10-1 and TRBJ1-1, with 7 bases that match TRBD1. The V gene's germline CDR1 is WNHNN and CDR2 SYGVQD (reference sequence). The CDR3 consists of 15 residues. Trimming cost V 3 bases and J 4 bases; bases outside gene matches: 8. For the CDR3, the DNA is TGCGCCAGCAGTGATGGGGGACAGCTTGGCACTGAAGCTTTCTTT. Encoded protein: CASSDGGQLGTEAFF.

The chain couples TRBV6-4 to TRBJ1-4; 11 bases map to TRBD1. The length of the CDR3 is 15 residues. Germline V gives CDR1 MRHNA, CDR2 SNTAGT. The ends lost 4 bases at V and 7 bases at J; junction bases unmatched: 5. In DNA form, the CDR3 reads TGTGCCAGCAGTGCAACGGGACAGGGGGGTGAAAAACTGTTTTTT. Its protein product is CASSATGQGGEKLFF.

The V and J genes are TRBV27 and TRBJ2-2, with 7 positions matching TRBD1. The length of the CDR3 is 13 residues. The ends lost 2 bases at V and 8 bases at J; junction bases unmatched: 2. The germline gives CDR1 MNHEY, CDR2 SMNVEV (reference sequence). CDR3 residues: CASSLRGPGELFF. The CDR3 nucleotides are TGTGCCAGCAGTTTAAGGGGGCCAGGGGAGCTGTTTTTT.

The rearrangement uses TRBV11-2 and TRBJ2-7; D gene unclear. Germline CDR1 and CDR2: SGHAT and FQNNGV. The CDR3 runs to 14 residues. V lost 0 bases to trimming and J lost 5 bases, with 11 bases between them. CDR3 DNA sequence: TGTGCCAGCAGCTTAGATGTTCAGTTCGACGAGCAGTACTTC. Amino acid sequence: CASSLDVQFDEQYF.

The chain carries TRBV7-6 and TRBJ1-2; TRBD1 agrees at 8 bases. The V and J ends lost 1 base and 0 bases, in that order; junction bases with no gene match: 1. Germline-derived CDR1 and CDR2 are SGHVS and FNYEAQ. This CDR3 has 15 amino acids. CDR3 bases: TGTGCCAGCAGCTTAGGGGACAGGTCTAACTATGGCTACACCTTC. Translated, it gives CASSLGDRSNYGYTF.

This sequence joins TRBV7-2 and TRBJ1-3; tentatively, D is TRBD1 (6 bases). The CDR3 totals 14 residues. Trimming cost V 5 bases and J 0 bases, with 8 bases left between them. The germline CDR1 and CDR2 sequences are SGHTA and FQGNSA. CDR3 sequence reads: CASSRDISGNTIYF. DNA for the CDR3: TGTGCCAGCAGCCGGGACATCTCTGGAAACACCATATATTTT.

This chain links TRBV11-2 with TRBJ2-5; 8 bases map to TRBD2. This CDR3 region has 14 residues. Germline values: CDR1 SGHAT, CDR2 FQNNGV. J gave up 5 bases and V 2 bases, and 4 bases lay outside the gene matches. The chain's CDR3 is CASSLSGGRETQYF. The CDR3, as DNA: TGTGCCAGCAGCTTAAGCGGGGGCCGGGAGACCCAGTACTTC.

The CDR3 region is CASDRGRQETQYF. The CDR3 DNA reads TGTGCCAGCGACAGGGGTCGCCAAGAGACCCAGTACTTC. The chain uses TRBV2 and TRBJ2-5, with 8 nucleotides matching TRBD1. The V and J ends lost 8 bases and 1 base, in that order; junction bases with no gene match: 3. The CDR3 extends over 13 amino acids. Germline CDR1 and CDR2: SNHLY and FYNNEI.

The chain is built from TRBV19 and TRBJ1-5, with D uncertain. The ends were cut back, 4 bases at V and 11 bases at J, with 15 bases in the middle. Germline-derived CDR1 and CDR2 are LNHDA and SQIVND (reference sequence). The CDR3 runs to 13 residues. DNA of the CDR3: TGTGCCAGTAGTACCCCCCTCGGGAGAGCCCAGCATTTT. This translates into CASSTPLGRAQHF.

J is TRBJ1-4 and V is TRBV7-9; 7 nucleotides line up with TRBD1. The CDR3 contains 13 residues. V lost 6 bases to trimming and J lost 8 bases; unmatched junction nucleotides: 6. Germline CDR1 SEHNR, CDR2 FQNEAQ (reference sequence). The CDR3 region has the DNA TGTGCCAGCAGACCTGGGACAGTGGAAAAACTGTTTTTT. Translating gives CASRPGTVEKLFF.

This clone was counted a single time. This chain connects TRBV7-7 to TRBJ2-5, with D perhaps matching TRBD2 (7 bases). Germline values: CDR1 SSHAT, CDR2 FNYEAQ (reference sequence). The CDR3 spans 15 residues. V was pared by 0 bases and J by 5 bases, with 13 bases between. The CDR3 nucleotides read TGTGCCAGCAGCTTAGCGAGGGGGGGGGACGAGACCCAGTACTTC. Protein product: CASSLARGGDETQYF.

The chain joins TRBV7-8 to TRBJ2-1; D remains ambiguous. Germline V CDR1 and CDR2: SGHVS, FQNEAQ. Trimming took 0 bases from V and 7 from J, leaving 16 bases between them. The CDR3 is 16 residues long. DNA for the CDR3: TGTGCCAGCAGCTTAGCGTCCGCGGTAGTCGGGAATGAGCAGTTCTTC. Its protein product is CASSLASAVVGNEQFF.

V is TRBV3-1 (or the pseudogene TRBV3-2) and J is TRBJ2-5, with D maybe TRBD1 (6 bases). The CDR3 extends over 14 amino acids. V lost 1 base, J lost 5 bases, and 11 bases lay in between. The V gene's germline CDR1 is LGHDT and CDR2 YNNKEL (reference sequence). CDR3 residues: CASSQGGRWETQYF. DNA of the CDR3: TGTGCCAGCAGCCAAGGGGGGCGTTGGGAGACCCAGTACTTC.

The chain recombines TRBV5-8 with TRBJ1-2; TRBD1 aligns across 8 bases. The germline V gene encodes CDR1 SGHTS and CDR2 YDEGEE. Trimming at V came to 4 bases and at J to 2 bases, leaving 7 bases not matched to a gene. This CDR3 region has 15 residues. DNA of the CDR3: TGTGCCAGCAGCAGATGGGACAGGCCAAACTATGGCTACACCTTC. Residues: CASSRWDRPNYGYTF.

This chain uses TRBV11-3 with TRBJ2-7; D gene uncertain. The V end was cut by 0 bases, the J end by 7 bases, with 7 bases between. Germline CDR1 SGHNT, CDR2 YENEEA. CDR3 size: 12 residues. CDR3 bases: TGTGCCAGCAGCTTAGATAAGAGGGAGCAGTACTTC. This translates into CASSLDKREQYF.

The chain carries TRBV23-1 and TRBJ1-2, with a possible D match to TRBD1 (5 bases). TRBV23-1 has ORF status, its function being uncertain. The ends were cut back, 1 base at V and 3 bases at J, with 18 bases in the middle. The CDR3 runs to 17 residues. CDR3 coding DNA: TGCGCCAGCAGTCAATGTCCCGGGGGTCAGGATGACTATGGCTACACCTTC. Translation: CASSQCPGGQDDYGYTF.

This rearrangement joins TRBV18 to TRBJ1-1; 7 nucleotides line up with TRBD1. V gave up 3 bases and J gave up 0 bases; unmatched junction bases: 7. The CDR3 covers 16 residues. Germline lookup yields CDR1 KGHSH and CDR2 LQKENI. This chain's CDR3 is CASSPRTGLMNTEAFF. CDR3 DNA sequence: TGTGCCAGCTCACCGAGGACAGGATTAATGAACACTGAAGCTTTCTTT.

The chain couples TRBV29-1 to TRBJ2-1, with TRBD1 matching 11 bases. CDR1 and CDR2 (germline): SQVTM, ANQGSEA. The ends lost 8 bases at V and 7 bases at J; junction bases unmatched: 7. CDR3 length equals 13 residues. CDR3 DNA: TGCAGCCTCCGGACAGGGGGCGGAAATGAGCAGTTCTTC. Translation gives CSLRTGGGNEQFF.

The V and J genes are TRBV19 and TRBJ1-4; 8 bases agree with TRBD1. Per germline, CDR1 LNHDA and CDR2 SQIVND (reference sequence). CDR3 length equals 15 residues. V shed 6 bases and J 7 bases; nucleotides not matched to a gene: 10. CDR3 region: CASSLPGTGSEKLFF. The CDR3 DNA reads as TGTGCCAGTAGCCTCCCCGGGACAGGCAGTGAAAAACTGTTTTTT.

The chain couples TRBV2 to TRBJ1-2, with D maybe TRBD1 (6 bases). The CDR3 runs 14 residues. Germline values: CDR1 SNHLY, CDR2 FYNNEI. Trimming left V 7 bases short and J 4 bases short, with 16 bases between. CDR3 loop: CASTTLQGTYGYTF. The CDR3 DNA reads TGTGCCAGCACCACCTTGCAGGGGACCTATGGCTACACCTTC. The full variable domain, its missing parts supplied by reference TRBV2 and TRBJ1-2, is EPEVTQTPSHQVTQMGQEVILRCVPISNHLYFYWYRQILGQKVEFLVSFYNNEISEKSEIFDDQFSVERPDGSNFTLKIRSTKLEDSAMYFCASTTLQGTYGYTFGSGTRLTVV.